This entry concerns a single TCR beta chain. No antigen is known for it. Per-nucleotide qualities are absent, and no much larger clonotype sits a single base away. Healthy HIV-negative adults with no recently reported acute infections or vaccinations were included as donors. Every donor was a Caucasian adult residing in Nashville, Tennessee, USA. CD4+ T cells were enriched through magnetic negative selection, after which naive cells were positively selected on CD45RA and the remaining negative fraction served as the memory subset. After blood collection by leukapheresis, PBMCs were isolated using Ficoll-Histopaque density gradient centrifugation and then cryopreserved in the vapor phase of liquid nitrogen. Analytical flow cytometry was used to check the purity and quantity of every magnetically sorted T cell population. Genomic DNA was isolated from each sorted fraction and quantified by UV absorbance on a Nanodrop 2000c.

This entry belongs to a study of shared clonotypes between healthy human individuals (dated by TCRdb to about 2020). Study-wide context: The cohort comprised a couple of women and a few men aged 18 to 49 years. Between about 0.8 and 9 billion PBMCs per donor were obtained by leukapheresis. Per donor, three plates each were used for CD4 naive and CD4 memory, two for CD8 naive, and one for CD8 memory. Blood TCR repertoires of 5 or 6 healthy adults were deeply sequenced to estimate repertoire size and the extent of clonotype sharing between individuals. Different laboratories and diverse techniques were used to prepare libraries and sequence TCR repertoires, to increase sequencing depth and limit assay-specific biases. What the study reported, not specific to this receptor: Because the study included a small number of donors, the genetic and exposure-history diversity represented was limited. Sampling was restricted to blood, and TCR repertoires in tissue are likely to differ from TCR repertoires in blood. Pairwise subsampling indicated that sequencing depth was expected to affect the degree of clonotype sharing among donors. Even with the large sequencing depth, rarefaction of the sorted-subset datasets indicated that sequencing was incomplete. Higher generation probabilities were observed for clonotypes shared by all four sorted-subset donors than for non-shared clonotypes. About 5% of naive CD4, 3% to 3.5% of naive CD8, 2% to 2.5% of memory CD4, and around 0.4% of memory CD8 clonotypes were shared across a few donors. Naive subsets generally had larger estimated clonotype richness than memory subsets did.

Using the deep immunoSEQ assay, multiplex PCR amplified TCR CDR3 regions from genomic DNA. Genomic DNA extracted from each cell subset was distributed evenly over all wells of several immunoSEQ 96-well plates, and each plate served as one replicate. Each replicate PCR for sorted subsets received about 210 ng genomic DNA, equal to tens of thousands of T cell genomes. The purified libraries were quantified using a Qubit 3.0 fluorometer, sized with a Bioanalyzer 2100, and then quantified again using the KAPA Library Quantification kit. Every immunoSEQ 96-well plate was sequenced on a dedicated single-read 150-cycle Illumina NextSeq 550 flow cell. The paper's processing steps were these. Because only junctional sequences without quality scores were contained in the immunoSEQ output, filtering matching that applied to full-length reads could not be performed. To assign V/J genes and CDR3, sequences were annotated against IMGT germline references using PyIR, a Python wrapper for IgBLAST v1.9. Any read was removed if the V/J assignment was weak (E-value above 1e-6), the CDR3 was missing, or the read contained stop codons, out-of-frame junctions, or ambiguous translated residues. V3J clonotypes were defined by identical inferred V gene, J gene, and CDR3 amino acid sequence. Percentage overlap between repertoires was computed as shared unique clonotypes divided by the size of the smaller repertoire. RTK rarefaction, the Chao1 estimator, and Recon v2.1 estimates of unobserved clonotypes were used to assess repertoire richness. OLGA was used to compute generation probabilities for all TCRbeta clonotypes that the gDNA method yielded from a handful of donors. TCRdb limited this immuneACCESS table to in-frame rearrangements with V and J called. A share of clones is missing; checked studies link under half to unresolved V genes, and the rest is unexplained. From that table come the V and J calls and clone size; the DNA was used to work out D and trimming. In this sample the table shows around 940,000 clones, approximately 80% of which occur a single time. Over 1.3% of the sample comes from the top ten.

The sample was memory CD4+ T cells sorted from blood. This specimen's cell subset or site label, per the study, means: CD45RA-negative fraction. The sequence was obtained from a man in his late teens or twenties in good health.

The nucleotides read TGTGCCAGCAGCGTATTCGGGGGGACGGAGACCCAGTACTTC. Its amino acids are CASSVFGGTETQYF. The rearranged chain carries TRBV9 and TRBJ2-5; TRBD2 agrees with 7 junctional bases. V loses 1 base at its end and J loses 5 bases; junction bases beyond the gene matches: 5. The CDR3 numbers 14 residues from cysteine through phenylalanine. Just the 42-base CDR3 DNA is kept, in frame starting at base 1. Via the germline V gene, CDR1 is SGDLS and CDR2 YYNGEE.